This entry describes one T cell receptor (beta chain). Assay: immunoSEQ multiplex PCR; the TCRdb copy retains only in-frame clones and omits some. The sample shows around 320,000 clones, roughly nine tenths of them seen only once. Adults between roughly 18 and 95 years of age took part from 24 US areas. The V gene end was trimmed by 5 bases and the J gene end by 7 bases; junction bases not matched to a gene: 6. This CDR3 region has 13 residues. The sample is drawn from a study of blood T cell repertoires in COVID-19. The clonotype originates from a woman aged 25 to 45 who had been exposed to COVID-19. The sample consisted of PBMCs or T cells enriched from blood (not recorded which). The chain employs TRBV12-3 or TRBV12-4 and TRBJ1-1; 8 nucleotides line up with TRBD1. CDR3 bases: TGTGCCAGCAGTCAGGGACAGGTTGGTGAAGCTTTCTTT. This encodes CASSQGQVGEAFF.